The clone carrying this TCR beta chain was detected many times. TCRdb reprocessed the 5' RACE reads via MiXCR and lists one record per CDR3 protein. The sample records 25,000 to 40,000 distinct CDR3 sequences, about a quarter being singletons. V was pared by 1 base and J by 12 bases, with 14 bases of the junction left unmatched. The CDR3 has 16 amino acids. Germline assignment: CDR1 KGHDR and CDR2 SFDVKD. CD25-based Treg depletion was applied to purified naive CD4+ T cells. This chain connects TRBV24-1 to TRBJ2-1, with 7 bases lining up with TRBD2. The sequencing sample was made of naive CD4+ T cells sorted from a lymph node. Documented subset: naive CD4+ T cells, CD4+CD45RA+CD25-. The source is a female donor with breast cancer. The CDR3 spells CATSDLTAGEGNGQFF. Written as DNA, the CDR3 is TGTGCCACCAGTGATTTAACGGCGGGAGAGGGGAACGGGCAGTTCTTC.